These 25 T cell receptor beta chains originate from one sample sequenced in a study of blood T cell repertoires in COVID-19. Using immunoSEQ multiplex PCR, the repertoire was profiled, and TCRdb retains in-frame clones only, with some absent. The sample yields approximately 76,000 clones, 85% to 90% seen once. Sequencing was performed on peripheral blood. All receptors derive from a man older than 75 in a cohort sampled during active COVID-19.

The chain couples TRBV5-1 to TRBJ2-3, with 7 positions matching TRBD1. Germline loops: CDR1 SGHRS, CDR2 YFSETQ. The CDR3 is 15 amino acids. With 4 bases clipped from V and 3 bases from J, the junction kept 8 bases outside the gene matches. The CDR3 region is CASSGDRDITDTQYF. CDR3 in DNA: TGCGCCAGCAGCGGCGACAGGGATATTACAGATACGCAGTATTTT.

Notes on this clone: The sample carries other DNA sequences with the same CDR3. The chain uses TRBV12-5 and TRBJ2-5, with 7 bases matching TRBD1. The CDR3 runs to 13 residues. The trim removed 6 bases at V and 0 bases at J, leaving 1 base unmatched. Per the germline V gene, CDR1 is LGHNT and CDR2 is FRNRAP. CDR3 loop: CASGTGYQETQYF. DNA for the CDR3: TGTGCTAGTGGGACAGGGTACCAAGAGACCCAGTACTTC.

This chain's CDR3 is CASSQDSKRGARKNIQYF. The CDR3 DNA is TGTGCCAGCAGCCAAGATAGTAAGCGGGGGGCACGTAAAAACATTCAGTACTTC. This chain links TRBV4-2 with TRBJ2-4, with 9 nucleotides matching TRBD2. With 0 bases clipped from V and 4 bases from J, the junction kept 10 bases outside the gene matches. Looked up from germline, CDR1 is LGHNA and CDR2 is YNFKEQ. This CDR3 has 18 amino acids.

The chain links TRBV29-1 to TRBJ1-2; 9 nucleotides match TRBD1. In germline, CDR1 is SQVTM, CDR2 ANQGSEA. This CDR3 is 13 amino acids long. Trimming cost V 1 base and J 5 bases; bases outside gene matches: 2. CDR3 DNA sequence: TGCAGCGTTGAAGGGGACAGGGCATATGGCTACACCTTC. Its protein is CSVEGDRAYGYTF.

A single count supports this clone. The CDR3: CASGEDSWRYGYTF. The CDR3 DNA follows: TGTGCCAGCGGGGAAGACAGCTGGAGGTATGGCTACACCTTC. The J gene is TRBJ1-2, the V gene TRBV2; D may be TRBD1 (5 bases). Germline lookup yields CDR1 SNHLY and CDR2 FYNNEI. The V end lost 8 bases, the J end lost 5 bases, and 18 bases lay between the germline ends. The CDR3 extends over 14 amino acids.

The chain is built from TRBV24-1 and TRBJ2-2; the match to TRBD1 covers 9 bases. The V gene's germline CDR1 is KGHDR and CDR2 SFDVKD. The V and J ends lost 3 bases and 2 bases, in that order; junction bases with no gene match: 6. The CDR3 has 17 amino acids. The CDR3 DNA is TGTGCCACCAGTGATGTCGGACAGGGGTCCAACACCGGGGAGCTGTTTTTT. It yields the protein CATSDVGQGSNTGELFF.

In regard to this clone: One end of the junction is discordant with germline, which a read error may explain. The chain recombines TRBV19 with TRBJ1-2; D is perhaps TRBD1 (6 bases). CDR3 length: 13 amino acids. The germline CDR1 and CDR2 sequences are LNHDA and SQIVND (reference sequence). As DNA, the CDR3 is TGTGCCAGTAGTATAAGGGACAACCTACCGTACTTCTTC. Its translation is CASSIRDNLPYFF.

The chain recombines TRBV4-1 with TRBJ2-3, with a weak D call TRBD2 (6 bases). The CDR3 is made up of 15 amino acids. The V gene's germline CDR1 is MGHRA and CDR2 YSYEKL. Trimming stripped 5 bases from V and 1 base from J, with 13 bases between. This CDR3 reads CASSVLGLGTDTQYF. In DNA form, the CDR3 reads TGCGCCAGCAGCGTCTTGGGACTGGGCACAGATACGCAGTATTTT.

The V and J genes are TRBV19 and TRBJ1-3; D remains ambiguous. Germline V gives CDR1 LNHDA, CDR2 SQIVND (reference sequence). Trimming removed 1 base at V and 4 bases at J, with 5 bases between. The CDR3 covers 13 residues. The CDR3 coding sequence is TGTGCCAGTAGTATAGCCGGGGGAAACACCATATATTTT. Protein sequence: CASSIAGGNTIYF.

V and J are TRBV18 and TRBJ2-7; possible D gene TRBD2, 5 bases. Trimming stripped 2 bases from V and 2 bases from J, with 13 bases between. CDR3 length: 15 residues. From germline, CDR1 is KGHSH and CDR2 LQKENI. This CDR3 reads CASSPGASPTYEQYV. The CDR3 DNA is TGTGCCAGCTCACCAGGAGCTAGCCCAACCTACGAGCAGTACGTC.

The CDR3 DNA reads as TGTGCCAGCAGCGTTCCGACAGGGGGATTTTGGAAGAACACTGAAGCTTTCTTT. Residues: CASSVPTGGFWKNTEAFF. V gene TRBV9 combines with J gene TRBJ1-1, with TRBD1 identical over 9 bases. Unmatched junction bases numbered 12, after V lost 2 bases and J lost 1 base. In germline, CDR1 is SGDLS, CDR2 YYNGEE. The CDR3 extends over 18 amino acids.

The CDR3 is CASAPGQGGYGYTF. CDR3 nucleotides: TGTGCCAGCGCACCAGGGCAGGGGGGCTATGGCTACACCTTC. The rearrangement joins TRBV3-1 (or the pseudogene TRBV3-2) to TRBJ1-2, with TRBD1 identical over 7 bases. Germline loops: CDR1 LGHDT, CDR2 YNNKEL (reference sequence). This CDR3 comprises 14 residues. Germline trimming cut 8 bases from V and 4 bases from J; bases unmatched to any gene: 10.

J is TRBJ2-2 and V is TRBV6-5, with D perhaps matching TRBD2 (6 bases). CDR3 length equals 16 residues. The V end lost 4 bases, the J end lost 1 base, and 13 bases lay between the germline ends. Germline CDR1 reads MNHEY; CDR2 reads SVGAGI. CDR3: CASSSERVRNTGELFF. The CDR3 DNA reads TGTGCCAGCAGTTCCGAGCGGGTTAGGAACACCGGGGAGCTGTTTTTT.

The rearrangement links TRBV6-2 or TRBV6-3 to TRBJ1-5; TRBD1 agrees at 10 bases. The CDR3 sequence is 17 residues long. V was pared by 1 base and J by 6 bases, with 9 bases of the junction left unmatched. The germline CDR1 and CDR2 sequences are MNHEY and SVGEGT. CDR3 sequence reads: CASSYWGRQGAFQPQHF. CDR3 DNA: TGTGCCAGCAGTTACTGGGGTAGACAGGGGGCCTTTCAGCCCCAGCATTTT.

The chain is built from TRBV15 and TRBJ2-3, with TRBD1 matching over 7 bases. The CDR3 covers 15 residues. V shed 3 bases and J 1 base; nucleotides not matched to a gene: 4. Germline V gives CDR1 LNHNV, CDR2 YYDKDF (reference sequence). CDR3 bases: TGTGCCACCAGCAGGTGGCAGGGGGGCACAGATACGCAGTATTTT. Protein sequence: CATSRWQGGTDTQYF.

V and J are TRBV27 and TRBJ2-5, with 9 bases fitting TRBD1. Trimming cost V 6 bases and J 2 bases; bases outside gene matches: 10. Germline CDR1 is MNHEY and CDR2 is SMNVEV (reference sequence). The CDR3 length is 16 residues. CDR3 residues: CASSRTGGPLQETQYF. For the CDR3, the DNA is TGTGCCAGCAGCAGAACAGGGGGCCCCCTTCAAGAGACCCAGTACTTC.

The chain joins TRBV10-3 to TRBJ2-7; 10 bases line up with TRBD1. V was pared by 10 bases and J by 5 bases, with 8 bases of the junction left unmatched. Germline CDR1 is ENHRY and CDR2 is SYGVKD. The CDR3 extends over 13 amino acids. The CDR3 bases are TGTGCCACCTCCCCCGGGACAGGGGACGAGCAGTACGTC. Translated, it gives CATSPGTGDEQYV.

This rearrangement joins TRBV3-1 (or the pseudogene TRBV3-2) to TRBJ1-1; D unresolved. V shed 4 bases and J shed 4 bases, with 13 bases lying between them. The CDR3 contains 14 residues. Germline CDR1 is LGHDT and CDR2 is YNNKEL (reference sequence). In nucleotides, the CDR3 is TGTGCCAGCAGCCCCAAATCGGGAATCACTGAAGCTTTCTTT. This gives the protein CASSPKSGITEAFF.

The rearrangement joins TRBV27 to TRBJ2-1; tentatively, D is TRBD2 (6 bases). The V gene's germline CDR1 is MNHEY and CDR2 SMNVEV (reference sequence). The V end was cut by 6 bases, the J end by 0 bases, with 6 bases between. This CDR3 has 13 amino acids. CDR3 in DNA: TGTGCCAGCAGGCGGGACTCCTACAATGAGCAGTTCTTC. Amino acids: CASRRDSYNEQFF.

The rearrangement links TRBV28 to TRBJ2-1, with 9 bases aligning to TRBD2. The J segment lost 3 bases and the V segment lost 7 bases, leaving 7 bases of the junction unmatched. Per the germline V gene, CDR1 is MDHEN and CDR2 is SYDVKM. There are 15 residues in the CDR3. CDR3 nucleotides: TGTGCCAGCATCTCCCTAGCGGGGAACTACAATGAGCAGTTCTTC. Translation: CASISLAGNYNEQFF.

The chain has TRBV5-1 and TRBJ1-1; D uncertain. There are 12 residues in the CDR3. The germline V gene encodes CDR1 SGHRS and CDR2 YFSETQ. V shed 0 bases and J shed 5 bases, with 5 bases lying between them. CDR3 nucleotides: TGCGCCAGCAGCTTGGGGCGGACTGAAGCTTTCTTT. Its translation is CASSLGRTEAFF.

The V call is TRBV6-6, the J call TRBJ2-1, with a possible D match to TRBD1 (5 bases). With 5 bases removed from V and 1 base from J, the gap between germline ends came to 18 bases. This CDR3 region has 17 residues. The germline CDR1 and CDR2 sequences are MNHNY and SVGAGI (reference sequence). The CDR3 sequence: CASSRQAGPQSYNEQFF. The CDR3 DNA reads TGTGCCAGCAGTCGACAAGCAGGGCCCCAGTCCTACAATGAGCAGTTCTTC.

This chain joins TRBV24-1 and TRBJ2-5, with 7 bases aligning to TRBD1. CDR1 and CDR2 from the germline V gene are KGHDR and SFDVKD. The trim removed 7 bases at V and 4 bases at J, leaving 5 bases unmatched. The CDR3 is made up of 13 amino acids. The CDR3 loop reads CATSLTGLETQYF. The CDR3 region has the DNA TGTGCCACCAGCTTGACAGGGTTAGAGACCCAGTACTTC.

The CDR3 region is CASSLKTGTLGGNTIYF. In DNA form, the CDR3 reads TGTGCCAGCAGCTTGAAAACAGGAACCCTCGGGGGAAACACCATATATTTT. V usage is TRBV7-8 and J usage is TRBJ1-3, with D perhaps matching TRBD1 (5 bases). The CDR3 loop spans 17 amino acids. Germline loops: CDR1 SGHVS, CDR2 FQNEAQ. The V end lost 3 bases, the J end lost 4 bases, and 19 bases lay between the germline ends.

The V and J genes are TRBV29-1 and TRBJ2-2; possibly TRBD2 for D (5 bases). CDR3 length equals 12 residues. Germline loops: CDR1 SQVTM, CDR2 ANQGSEA. The V and J ends lost 4 bases and 5 bases respectively, with 8 bases between them. The CDR3 coding sequence is TGCAGCGTTGTTTCGGGGACCGGGGAGCTGTTTTTT. Residues: CSVVSGTGELFF.